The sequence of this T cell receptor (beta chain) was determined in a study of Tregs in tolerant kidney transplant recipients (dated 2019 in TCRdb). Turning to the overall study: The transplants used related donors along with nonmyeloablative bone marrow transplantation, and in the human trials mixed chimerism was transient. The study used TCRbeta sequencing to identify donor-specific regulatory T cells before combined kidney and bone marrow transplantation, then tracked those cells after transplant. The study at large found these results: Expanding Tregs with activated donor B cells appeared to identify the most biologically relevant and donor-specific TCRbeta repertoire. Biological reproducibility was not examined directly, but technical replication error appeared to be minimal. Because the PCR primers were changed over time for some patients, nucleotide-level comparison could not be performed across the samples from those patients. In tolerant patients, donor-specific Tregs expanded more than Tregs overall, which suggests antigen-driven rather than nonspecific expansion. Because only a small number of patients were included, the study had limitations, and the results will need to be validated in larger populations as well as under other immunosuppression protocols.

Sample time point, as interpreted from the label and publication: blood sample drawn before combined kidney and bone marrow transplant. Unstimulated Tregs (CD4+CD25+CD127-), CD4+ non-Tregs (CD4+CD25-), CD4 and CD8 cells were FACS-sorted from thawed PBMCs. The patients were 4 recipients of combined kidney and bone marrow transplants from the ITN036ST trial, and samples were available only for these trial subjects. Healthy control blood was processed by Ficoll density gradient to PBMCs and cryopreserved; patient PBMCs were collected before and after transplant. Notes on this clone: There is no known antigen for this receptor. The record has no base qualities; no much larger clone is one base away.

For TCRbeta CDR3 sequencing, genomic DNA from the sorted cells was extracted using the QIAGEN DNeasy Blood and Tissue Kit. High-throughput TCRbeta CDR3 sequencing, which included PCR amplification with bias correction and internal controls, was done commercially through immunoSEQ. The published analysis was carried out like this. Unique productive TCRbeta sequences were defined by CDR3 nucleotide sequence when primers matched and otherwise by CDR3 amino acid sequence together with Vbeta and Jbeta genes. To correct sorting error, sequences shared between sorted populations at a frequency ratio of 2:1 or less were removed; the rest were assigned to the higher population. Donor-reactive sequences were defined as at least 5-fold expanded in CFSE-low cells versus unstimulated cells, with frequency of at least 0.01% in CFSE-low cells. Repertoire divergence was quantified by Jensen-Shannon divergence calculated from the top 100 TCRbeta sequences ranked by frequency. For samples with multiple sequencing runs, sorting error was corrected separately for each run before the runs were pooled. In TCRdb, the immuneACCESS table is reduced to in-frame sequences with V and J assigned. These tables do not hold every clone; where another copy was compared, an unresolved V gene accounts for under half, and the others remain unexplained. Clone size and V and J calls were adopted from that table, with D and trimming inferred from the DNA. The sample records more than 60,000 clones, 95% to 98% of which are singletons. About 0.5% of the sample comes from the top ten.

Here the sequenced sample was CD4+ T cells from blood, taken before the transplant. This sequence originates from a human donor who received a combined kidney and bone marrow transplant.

The CDR3 amino acid sequence is: CASSSTSGQNTDTQYF. In nucleotide form, the sequence is TGTGCCAGCAGCTCCACTTCGGGACAGAACACAGATACGCAGTATTTT. The rearrangement joined TRBV9 to TRBJ2-3, with 7 middle bases fitting TRBD1. Here V drops 4 bases and J drops 2 bases, and the junction holds 10 bases not matched to any gene. Per the germline V gene, SGDLS is the CDR1 and YYNGEE is the CDR2. Spanning cysteine to phenylalanine, the CDR3 consists of 16 amino acids. The CDR3 DNA has 48 bases and is translated from base 1.